These 8 T cell receptor beta chains came from one sample sequenced in a study of blood T cell repertoires in COVID-19. Libraries were prepared by immunoSEQ multiplex PCR; TCRdb keeps only in-frame clonotypes and omits some of them. The table has hundreds of thousands of clones, more than 75% seen once. Sequencing input: peripheral blood. The receptors derive from a woman in her forties who had recovered from COVID-19.

J is TRBJ2-7 and V is TRBV19; 12 nucleotides agree with TRBD2. CDR3 size: 14 residues. Germline CDR1 is LNHDA and CDR2 is SQIVND (reference sequence). Trimming at V came to 2 bases and at J to 6 bases, leaving 2 bases not matched to a gene. The CDR3 nucleotides read TGTGCCAGTAGTATAAAGGGACTAGCGGGCGAGCAGTACTTC. Its translation: CASSIKGLAGEQYF.

This chain joins TRBV5-6 and TRBJ2-2; 10 positions agree with TRBD1. The V segment lost 0 bases and the J segment 1 base; nucleotides outside the gene matches: 0. The CDR3 extends over 16 amino acids. Germline V gene data show CDR1 as SGHDT and CDR2 as YYEEEE. The CDR3 sequence is CASSLGDRGNTGELFF. CDR3 sequence (DNA): TGTGCCAGCAGCTTGGGGGACAGGGGGAACACCGGGGAGCTGTTTTTT.

The chain combines TRBV20-1 with TRBJ2-7; 11 bases are a match to TRBD1. Germline V gene data show CDR1 as DFQATT and CDR2 as SNEGSKA (reference sequence). There are 15 residues in the CDR3. Trimming removed 3 bases from V and 2 bases from J; junction bases left unmatched: 6. CDR3 protein: CSASFLGQGAYEQYF. CDR3 sequence (DNA): TGCAGTGCTAGTTTCTTGGGACAGGGGGCCTACGAGCAGTACTTC.

This sequence joins TRBV9 and TRBJ1-4; 8 nucleotides align to TRBD1. Trimming at V came to 0 bases and at J to 8 bases, leaving 12 bases not matched to a gene. Germline lookup yields CDR1 SGDLS and CDR2 YYNGEE. This CDR3 is 17 amino acids long. The CDR3 loop reads CASSVADGTGGQEKLFF. The CDR3 region has the DNA TGTGCCAGCAGCGTAGCTGATGGAACAGGGGGTCAGGAAAAACTGTTTTTT. The variable domain in full, with the rest retrieved from reference TRBV9 and TRBJ1-4, is DSGVTQTPKHLITATGQRVTLRCSPRSGDLSVYWYQQSLDQGLQFLIQYYNGEERAKGNILERFSAQQFPDLHSELNLSSLELGDSALYFCASSVADGTGGQEKLFFGSGTQLSVL.

This chain links TRBV6-5 with TRBJ2-3; tentatively, D is TRBD1 (5 bases). The CDR3 contains 14 residues. V lost 6 bases to trimming and J lost 1 base, with 11 bases between them. CDR1 is MNHEY, CDR2 SVGAGI, per germline. The CDR3 region is CASRQDRGTDTQYF. CDR3 DNA sequence: TGTGCCAGCAGGCAAGACAGAGGCACAGATACGCAGTATTTT.

This chain connects TRBV7-3 to TRBJ2-7; D perhaps matches TRBD2 (7 bases). The germline CDR1 and CDR2 sequences are SGHTA and FQGTGA. The CDR3 contains 15 residues. V was cut by 3 bases and J by 3 bases, with 15 bases left in between. CDR3 nucleotides: TGTGCCAGCAGCTTTAATCGGGGGGCGATCTACGAGCAGTACTTC. It specifies CASSFNRGAIYEQYF.

This clone was detected once. V usage is TRBV5-4 and J usage is TRBJ2-2; TRBD2 agrees at 8 bases. The V and J ends lost 3 bases and 3 bases, in that order; junction bases with no gene match: 7. Germline-derived CDR1 and CDR2 are SGHNT and YYREEE (reference sequence). The CDR3 is 16 amino acids. The CDR3 region has the DNA TGTGCCAGCAGCTCCGGGAGGGGATTAGACACCGGGGAGCTGTTTTTT. The encoded protein is CASSSGRGLDTGELFF.

This chain connects TRBV5-1 to TRBJ2-7, with TRBD1 identical over 7 bases. Germline trimming cut 4 bases from V and 0 bases from J; bases unmatched to any gene: 7. The length of the CDR3 is 15 residues. CDR1 and CDR2 (germline): SGHRS, YFSETQ. The CDR3 nucleotides are TGCGCCAGCAGCCACGGGACAGCCCTCTCCTACGAGCAGTACTTC. Translating gives CASSHGTALSYEQYF.